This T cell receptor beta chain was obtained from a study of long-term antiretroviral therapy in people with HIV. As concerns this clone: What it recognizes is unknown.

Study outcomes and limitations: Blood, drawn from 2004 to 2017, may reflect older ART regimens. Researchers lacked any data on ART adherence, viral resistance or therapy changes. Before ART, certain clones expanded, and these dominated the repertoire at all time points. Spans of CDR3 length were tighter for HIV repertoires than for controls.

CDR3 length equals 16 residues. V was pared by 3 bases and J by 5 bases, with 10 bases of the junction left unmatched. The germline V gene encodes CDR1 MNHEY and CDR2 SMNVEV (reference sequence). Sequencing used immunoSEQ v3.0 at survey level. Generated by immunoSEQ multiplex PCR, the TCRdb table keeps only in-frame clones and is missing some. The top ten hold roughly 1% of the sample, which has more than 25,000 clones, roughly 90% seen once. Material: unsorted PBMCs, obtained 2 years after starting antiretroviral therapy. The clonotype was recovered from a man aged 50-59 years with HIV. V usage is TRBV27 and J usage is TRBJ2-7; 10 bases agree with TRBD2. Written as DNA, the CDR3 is TGTGCCAGCAGTTTGAGTAGGCTAGCGGGAGCCCACGAGCAGTACTTC. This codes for CASSLSRLAGAHEQYF.